A single sample gave rise to the 12 T cell receptor beta chains below, sequenced in a study of blood T cells in healthy people across ages. Through a sample-barcoded 5' primer and a J-beta primer mix, a second PCR was run for about 6 to 11 cycles. TCRdb reprocessed the 5' RACE reads with MiXCR, giving one entry per CDR3 protein. This sample has some 320,000 distinct CDR3 sequences; roughly a quarter occur once, and the top ten carry around 29%. The sequencing input was blood. Receptor source: a woman aged 70 to 79 in good health.

J is TRBJ1-2 and V is TRBV6-5, with D hard to call. The CDR3 consists of 16 residues. Per germline, CDR1 MNHEY and CDR2 SVGAGI. With 2 bases removed from V and 6 bases from J, the gap between germline ends came to 19 bases. The DNA for the CDR3 is TGTGCCAGCAGTTACATTCGGAACAAGCAGAATCATGGCTACACCTTC. Translated: CASSYIRNKQNHGYTF.

This clonotype has only a few counts. The chain recombines TRBV6-2 or TRBV6-3 with TRBJ1-5; D perhaps matches TRBD1 (6 bases). Trimming cost V 5 bases and J 3 bases, with 11 bases left between them. The CDR3 sequence is 14 residues long. The germline CDR1 and CDR2 sequences are MNHEY and SVGEGT. For the CDR3, the DNA is TGTGCCAGCAGTCCCGGACAGTTCAATCAGCCCCAGCATTTT. Translated, it gives CASSPGQFNQPQHF.

The chain employs TRBV28 and TRBJ2-5; 8 bases are shared with TRBD2. This CDR3 is 15 amino acids long. V lost 3 bases and J lost 1; bases outside the gene matches: 4. Germline CDR1 reads MDHEN; CDR2 reads SYDVKM. The CDR3 nucleotides read TGTGCCAGCAGTTTTGGTAGCGGGGCCCAAGAGACCCAGTACTTC. It translates to CASSFGSGAQETQYF.

V and J are TRBV12-3 or TRBV12-4 and TRBJ2-2; perhaps TRBD1 as D (6 bases). This CDR3 has 14 residues. The V and J ends lost 10 bases and 5 bases respectively, with 17 bases between them. This CDR3 is CATQGHLWTGELFF. CDR3 bases: TGTGCCACCCAGGGACACCTGTGGACCGGGGAGCTGTTTTTT.

A note on this clonotype: It may be a read error: a sequence one base away is much more abundant. CDR3 DNA: TGTGCCAGCAGCCGGACCGCTCAAGAGACCCAGCACTTC. It specifies CASSRTAQETQHF. The chain recombines TRBV7-2 with TRBJ2-5, with D unresolved. CDR1 and CDR2 (germline): SGHTA, FQGNSA. This CDR3 has 13 residues.

The chain combines TRBV7-3 with TRBJ2-2; TRBD2 aligns across 10 bases. The J segment lost 5 bases and the V segment lost 5 bases, leaving 17 bases of the junction unmatched. The germline V gene encodes CDR1 SGHTA and CDR2 FQGTGA. CDR3 length: 19 residues. The CDR3 spells CASSQSGRLAGARTGELFF. The CDR3 DNA reads as TGTGCCAGCAGCCAGAGTGGTCGGCTAGCGGGAGCACGAACCGGGGAGCTGTTTTTT.

This clonotype was seen many times. The chain links TRBV20-1 to TRBJ2-7; no firm D call. The CDR3 consists of 13 residues. V was cut by 0 bases and J by 2 bases, with 8 bases left in between. Germline V gene sequence: CDR1 DFQATT, CDR2 SNEGSKA (reference sequence). The CDR3 protein is CSAREDGPYEQYF. In DNA, the CDR3 is TGCAGTGCTAGAGAAGACGGACCCTACGAGCAGTACTTC.

This clonotype was seen only a few times. The V gene is TRBV12-3 or TRBV12-4, the J gene TRBJ2-3; D might be TRBD1 (7 bases). Trimming shortened V by 6 bases and J by 3 bases, and 13 bases separated the two germline ends. The CDR3 is made up of 14 amino acids. The CDR3 is CASRRDSGTDTQYF. The CDR3 DNA follows: TGTGCCAGCAGGCGGGACAGTGGTACAGATACGCAGTATTTT.

This clonotype has a handful of counts. V gene TRBV28 combines with J gene TRBJ1-1, with D perhaps TRBD1 (6 bases). CDR3 size: 14 residues. The V end lost 6 bases, the J end lost 1 base, and 12 bases lay between the germline ends. From germline, CDR1 is MDHEN and CDR2 SYDVKM. The CDR3, as DNA: TGTGCCAGCAGCCTCAGGGGACCGAACACTGAAGCTTTCTTT. Translation gives CASSLRGPNTEAFF.

This clonotype was observed a handful of times. A much larger clone lies a single base off, so this may be a read error. The rearrangement links TRBV29-1 to TRBJ1-1; D might be TRBD1 (6 bases). The CDR3 length is 13 residues. CDR1 is SQVTM and CDR2 is ANQGSEA in the germline V gene. CDR3: CSVVGGPGTEALF. In DNA, the CDR3 is TGCAGCGTTGTTGGGGGGCCCGGAACTGAAGCTCTCTTT.

The chain uses TRBV28 and TRBJ2-3; 7 bases are a match to TRBD1. The CDR3 totals 17 residues. V shed 5 bases, J shed 0 bases, and the junction held 11 bases outside the gene matches. The germline CDR1 and CDR2 sequences are MDHEN and SYDVKM. The CDR3 loop is CASSTTKTGRSTDTQYF. The CDR3 DNA reads as TGTGCCAGCAGTACTACCAAGACAGGGCGGAGCACAGATACGCAGTATTTT. Combining the CDR3 with reference TRBV28 and TRBJ2-3 gives the whole variable domain DVKVTQSSRYLVKRTGEKVFLECVQDMDHENMFWYRQDPGLGLRLIYFSYDVKMKEKGDIPEGYSVSREKKERFSLILESASTNQTSMYLCASSTTKTGRSTDTQYFGPGTRLTVL.

This clonotype was counted a few times. This chain links TRBV20-1 with TRBJ2-3, with 8 bases aligning to TRBD2. The CDR3 loop spans 18 amino acids. V shed 0 bases and J 2 bases; nucleotides not matched to a gene: 13. Germline lookup yields CDR1 DFQATT and CDR2 SNEGSKA (reference sequence). The DNA of the CDR3 is TGCAGTGCTAGAGAAGGGACGGGAGGGGGATATCCCACAGATACGCAGTATTTT. It codes for CSAREGTGGGYPTDTQYF.